The present entry profiles one TCR beta chain with its context. The antigen is not known. Per germline, CDR1 MDHEN and CDR2 SYDVKM. V lost 6 bases, J lost 0 bases, and 12 bases lay in between. The CDR3 runs to 15 residues. This record comes from a study of identifying expanded T cells in peripheral blood. Overall study results and limits: Variance in clone template counts between approximately 2-week samples significantly increased with total template count across all healthy donors. Approximately 1.1 clones differed between technical replicates, versus 16.4 and 19 over time.

Healthy donors had no documented immune events, such as infections, while sampled. Only in-frame clones appear in the TCRdb table, and some are missing; sequencing was by immunoSEQ multiplex PCR. The sample lists tens of thousands of clones, 84% occurring once. The V call is TRBV28, the J call TRBJ1-5; weak D call: TRBD1 (6 bases). The source is a person aged 18 to 70 in good health. Input material: blood. The CDR3 coding sequence is TGTGCCAGCAGCACACAGGGTTATAGCAATCAGCCCCAGCATTTT. Encoded protein: CASSTQGYSNQPQHF. Together with reference TRBV28 and TRBJ1-5, the CDR3 gives the full variable domain: DVKVTQSSRYLVKRTGEKVFLECVQDMDHENMFWYRQDPGLGLRLIYFSYDVKMKEKGDIPEGYSVSREKKERFSLILESASTNQTSMYLCASSTQGYSNQPQHFGDGTRLSIL.